This TCR beta chain was recovered during a study of identifying expanded T cells in peripheral blood. Study results and caveats: Approximately 1.1 clones differed between technical replicates, versus approximately 16 and 20 over time.

V was clipped by 0 bases and J by 4 bases; unmatched bases: 7. Per the germline V gene, CDR1 is SGHRS and CDR2 is YFSETQ. The length of the CDR3 is 16 residues. About this clone itself: Its target is unknown.

During the collection period, no donor immune events like infections were recorded. Libraries were prepared by immunoSEQ multiplex PCR; TCRdb keeps only in-frame clonotypes and omits some of them. Among roughly 130,000 clones, about 86% were seen once, and the ten largest hold about 8%. Source material: blood. This sequence was found in a person aged 18 to 70 in good health. The gene calls are TRBV5-1 and TRBJ2-7; 10 nucleotides agree with TRBD2. CDR3: CASSLGGLSGRYEQYF. CDR3 bases: TGCGCCAGCAGCTTGGGGGGCCTTAGCGGGAGGTACGAGCAGTACTTC.